These T cell receptor beta chains were read from a single sample in a study of human T cells and chemical hapten exposure. TCRdb analysed the RACE reads with MiXCR anew, one entry per CDR3 protein. The sample contains around 360,000 distinct CDR3 sequences, about 6% of which appear only once. The sample was whole blood, taken in connection with sensitization to the hapten diphenylcyclopropenone (DPC). These receptors originate from a woman aged 18 to 35 with alopecia areata. Some clones in this sample may be carry-over from other donors' samples. CDR3s include the opening cysteine and the closing phenylalanine or tryptophan. Each record gives: clone size, V gene, D gene, J gene, CDR3 DNA, CDR3 protein. A D gene is named only where the DNA matches it firmly. Size values are once, few and many counts, or a class for expanded clones, and some rows have none.

clone size: .
V gene: TRBV11-2
D gene: .
J gene: TRBJ2-3
CDR3 DNA: TGTGCCAGCAGCTTAGTCCCCGGATTTACAGATACGCAGTATTTT
CDR3 protein: CASSLVPGFTDTQYF

clone size: .
V gene: TRBV4-2
D gene: TRBD2
J gene: TRBJ2-3
CDR3 DNA: TGTGCCAGCAGCCACCCTTTGGGACTAGCGGGGGCCTTCACAGATACGCAGTATTTT
CDR3 protein: CASSHPLGLAGAFTDTQYF

clone size: .
V gene: TRBV6-1
D gene: .
J gene: TRBJ2-6
CDR3 DNA: TGTGCCAGCAAAGAACTCTCTGGGGCCAACGTCCTGACTTTC
CDR3 protein: CASKELSGANVLTF

clone size: .
V gene: TRBV28
D gene: TRBD1
J gene: TRBJ2-7
CDR3 DNA: TGTGCCAGCAATTCTCTGGGACAGCCGAGCTCCTACGAGCAGTACTTC
CDR3 protein: CASNSLGQPSSYEQYF

clone size: .
V gene: TRBV29-1
D gene: .
J gene: TRBJ2-6
CDR3 DNA: TGCAGCGTGGATGAAAAGGGAATTGGGGCCAACGTCCTGACTTTC
CDR3 protein: CSVDEKGIGANVLTF

clone size: many
V gene: TRBV28
D gene: .
J gene: TRBJ1-5
CDR3 DNA: TGTGCCAGCAGTTACGCAGCCAGGGGTAACAATCAGCCCCAGCATTTT
CDR3 protein: CASSYAARGNNQPQHF

clone size: many
V gene: TRBV5-5
D gene: .
J gene: TRBJ1-1
CDR3 DNA: TGTGCCAGCAGCTTACGGGATAACACTGAAGCTTTCTTT
CDR3 protein: CASSLRDNTEAFF

clone size: .
V gene: TRBV6-2/TRBV6-3
D gene: .
J gene: TRBJ2-2
CDR3 DNA: TGTGCCAGCAGTTACCGGCGGGGGCACACCGGGGAGCTGTTTTTT
CDR3 protein: CASSYRRGHTGELFF

clone size: many
V gene: TRBV6-4
D gene: TRBD2
J gene: TRBJ2-3
CDR3 DNA: TGTGCCAGCAGTGCCGAGACTAGCGGGGGAACAGATACGCAGTATTTT
CDR3 protein: CASSAETSGGTDTQYF

clone size: many
V gene: TRBV20-1
D gene: TRBD1
J gene: TRBJ1-2
CDR3 DNA: TGCAGTGCTAGGCGCCAGGGGGACTATGGCTACACCTTC
CDR3 protein: CSARRQGDYGYTF

clone size: .
V gene: TRBV7-2
D gene: .
J gene: TRBJ2-7
CDR3 DNA: TGTGCCAGCAGCTCCCTAGTCCTCAGGGAGCAGTACTTC
CDR3 protein: CASSSLVLREQYF

clone size: .
V gene: TRBV6-4
D gene: TRBD2
J gene: TRBJ2-3
CDR3 DNA: TGTGCCAGCAGTGACTCGAGTGGCGGGGGGGCAACAGATACGCAGTATTTT
CDR3 protein: CASSDSSGGGATDTQYF

clone size: .
V gene: TRBV4-1
D gene: TRBD2
J gene: TRBJ2-3
CDR3 DNA: TGCGCCAGCAGCCTTCGGGGTAGCGGGGGGGTAGATACGCAGTATTTT
CDR3 protein: CASSLRGSGGVDTQYF

clone size: few
V gene: TRBV19
D gene: .
J gene: TRBJ1-5
CDR3 DNA: TGTGCCAGTAGTACCCGCATGGGACGGCAGCATTTT
CDR3 protein: CASSTRMGRQHF

clone size: many
V gene: TRBV5-5
D gene: .
J gene: TRBJ2-7
CDR3 DNA: TGTGCCAGCAGCTCTGGTCAGCATCATTACCTTACCTACGAGCAGTACTTC
CDR3 protein: CASSSGQHHYLTYEQYF

clone size: many
V gene: TRBV7-9
D gene: .
J gene: TRBJ1-3
CDR3 DNA: TGTGCCAGCAGCTTAAACGGACCCTCTGGAAACACCATATATTTT
CDR3 protein: CASSLNGPSGNTIYF

clone size: many
V gene: TRBV5-1
D gene: .
J gene: TRBJ1-1
CDR3 DNA: TGCGCCAGCAGCTTGAGCGTTTCAATCACTGAAGCTTTCTTT
CDR3 protein: CASSLSVSITEAFF

clone size: many
V gene: TRBV7-2
D gene: .
J gene: TRBJ2-1
CDR3 DNA: TGTGCCAGCAGCTTAGGCGGAGGAAATGAGCAGTTCTTC
CDR3 protein: CASSLGGGNEQFF

clone size: few
V gene: TRBV5-6
D gene: .
J gene: TRBJ1-6
CDR3 DNA: TGTGCCAGCAGCTTGTGGAATAATTCACCCCTCCACTTT
CDR3 protein: CASSLWNNSPLHF

clone size: few
V gene: TRBV6-2/TRBV6-3
D gene: .
J gene: TRBJ2-7
CDR3 DNA: TGTGCCTCCGCCCCCCTCTCCTACGAGCAGTACTTC
CDR3 protein: CASAPLSYEQYF

clone size: many
V gene: TRBV7-8
D gene: .
J gene: TRBJ2-7
CDR3 DNA: TGTGCCAGCAGCCCCCGCGGACTGAGCGAGCAGTACTTC
CDR3 protein: CASSPRGLSEQYF

clone size: many
V gene: TRBV7-6
D gene: .
J gene: TRBJ1-5
CDR3 DNA: TGTGCCAGCAGCTTAATGTCGGGGCTAAATCAGCCCCAGCATTTT
CDR3 protein: CASSLMSGLNQPQHF

clone size: few
V gene: TRBV25-1
D gene: TRBD1
J gene: TRBJ2-7
CDR3 DNA: TGTGCCAGCAGTGGGACAGGTCGTGTGCACTTC
CDR3 protein: CASSGTGRVHF

clone size: many
V gene: TRBV19
D gene: .
J gene: TRBJ2-2
CDR3 DNA: TGTGCCAGTAGTCCGGACAGTAACACCGGGGAGCTGTTTTTT
CDR3 protein: CASSPDSNTGELFF

clone size: many
V gene: TRBV5-4
D gene: .
J gene: TRBJ1-6
CDR3 DNA: TGTGCCAGCAGCTTGGACATTGGACCTAGAAATTCACCCCTCCACTTT
CDR3 protein: CASSLDIGPRNSPLHF

clone size: few
V gene: TRBV2
D gene: .
J gene: TRBJ2-1
CDR3 DNA: TGTGCCAGCAGTTCACTAGCTCCAGAGGGTGAGCAGTTCTTC
CDR3 protein: CASSSLAPEGEQFF

clone size: few
V gene: TRBV5-4
D gene: .
J gene: TRBJ2-3
CDR3 DNA: TGTGCCAGCAGCTTGGCAGGGGCTGGCACAGATACGCAGTATTTT
CDR3 protein: CASSLAGAGTDTQYF

clone size: .
V gene: TRBV7-6
D gene: .
J gene: TRBJ1-2
CDR3 DNA: TGTGCCAGCAGCTCGGGACGGTCCCACGGCGGCTATGGCTACACCTTC
CDR3 protein: CASSSGRSHGGYGYTF

clone size: .
V gene: TRBV7-9
D gene: .
J gene: TRBJ2-4
CDR3 DNA: TGTGCCAGCAGCTTTGGGAGTGCCGCAAACATTCAGTACTTC
CDR3 protein: CASSFGSAANIQYF

clone size: many
V gene: TRBV7-9
D gene: .
J gene: TRBJ1-6
CDR3 DNA: TGTGCCAGCAGCTTGCAAGGACACTATAATTCACCCCTCCACTTT
CDR3 protein: CASSLQGHYNSPLHF

clone size: many
V gene: TRBV6-2/TRBV6-3
D gene: .
J gene: TRBJ1-5
CDR3 DNA: TGTGCCAGCAGTTATACGGAGAATCAGCCCCAGCATTTT
CDR3 protein: CASSYTENQPQHF

clone size: .
V gene: TRBV4-3
D gene: TRBD2
J gene: TRBJ2-7
CDR3 DNA: TGCGCCAGCAGCCAAGACCTAGCGGGGGCCTACGAGCAGTACTTC
CDR3 protein: CASSQDLAGAYEQYF

clone size: few
V gene: TRBV7-3
D gene: TRBD1
J gene: TRBJ1-1
CDR3 DNA: TGTGCCAGCAGCGTACAGGGGGCCAGATTTGAAGCTTTCTTT
CDR3 protein: CASSVQGARFEAFF

clone size: many
V gene: TRBV7-9
D gene: .
J gene: TRBJ1-2
CDR3 DNA: TGTGCCAGCAGCCTCACACCGGACTATGGCTACACCTTC
CDR3 protein: CASSLTPDYGYTF

clone size: few
V gene: TRBV5-1
D gene: TRBD1
J gene: TRBJ2-7
CDR3 DNA: TGCGCCAGCAGCTCGGGACAGACCTCCTACGAGCAGTACTTC
CDR3 protein: CASSSGQTSYEQYF

clone size: many
V gene: TRBV7-2
D gene: .
J gene: TRBJ2-3
CDR3 DNA: TGTGCCAGCAGCGTTACTAGAAGTACGCAGTATTTT
CDR3 protein: CASSVTRSTQYF

clone size: many
V gene: TRBV7-2
D gene: TRBD2
J gene: TRBJ2-3
CDR3 DNA: TGTGCCAGCAGCTCAAGCAGCGGGGGGCGCCCCGCTCCGTATTTT
CDR3 protein: CASSSSSGGRPAPYF

clone size: .
V gene: TRBV7-9
D gene: TRBD1
J gene: TRBJ1-2
CDR3 DNA: TGTGCCAGCAGCTTAGGAGATGGGACAGGGTCCTATGGCTACACCTTC
CDR3 protein: CASSLGDGTGSYGYTF

clone size: few
V gene: TRBV27
D gene: TRBD2
J gene: TRBJ2-1
CDR3 DNA: TGTGCCAGCAGTTACGGACTAGATCAGTTCTTC
CDR3 protein: CASSYGLDQFF

clone size: few
V gene: TRBV11-2
D gene: TRBD2
J gene: TRBJ2-3
CDR3 DNA: TGTGCCAGCAGCTTAGGTTCCACTAGCGGGGGGGTAGATACGCAGTATTTT
CDR3 protein: CASSLGSTSGGVDTQYF

clone size: many
V gene: TRBV11-2
D gene: .
J gene: TRBJ1-4
CDR3 DNA: TGTGCCAGCAGTCTCGTAGGGGATGAAAAACTGTTTTTT
CDR3 protein: CASSLVGDEKLFF

clone size: .
V gene: TRBV6-5
D gene: TRBD1
J gene: TRBJ2-2
CDR3 DNA: TGTGCCAGCAGTAACGAGGGACAGTACACCGGGGAGCTGTTTTTT
CDR3 protein: CASSNEGQYTGELFF

clone size: many
V gene: TRBV12-3/TRBV12-4
D gene: .
J gene: TRBJ1-2
CDR3 DNA: TGTGCCAGCAGTTTAATAGGGGGCTATGGCTACACCTTC
CDR3 protein: CASSLIGGYGYTF

clone size: .
V gene: TRBV6-2/TRBV6-3
D gene: .
J gene: TRBJ2-7
CDR3 DNA: TGTGCCAGCAGGAGACAGACCTACGAGCAGTACTTC
CDR3 protein: CASRRQTYEQYF

clone size: many
V gene: TRBV7-2
D gene: .
J gene: TRBJ1-1
CDR3 DNA: TGTGCCAGCAGCCCAAATGTCCTTTACACTGAAGCTTTCTTT
CDR3 protein: CASSPNVLYTEAFF

clone size: few
V gene: TRBV4-1
D gene: TRBD2
J gene: TRBJ2-3
CDR3 DNA: TGCGCCAGCAGCCAAGAGAGGGAGCGGGGGGGCGTAGGTACGCAGTATTTT
CDR3 protein: CASSQERERGGVGTQYF

clone size: many
V gene: TRBV5-1
D gene: .
J gene: TRBJ1-1
CDR3 DNA: TGCGCCAGCAGCAGGGCGGGGACGAACACTGAAGCTTTCTTT
CDR3 protein: CASSRAGTNTEAFF

clone size: many
V gene: TRBV7-2
D gene: TRBD1
J gene: TRBJ1-5
CDR3 DNA: TGTGCCAGCAGCTTCGACAGGGATCAGCCCCAGCATTTT
CDR3 protein: CASSFDRDQPQHF